A selection of T cell receptor beta chains follows, all from one sample in a study of cytomegalovirus exposure and HLA in healthy donors. Profiled with immunoSEQ multiplex PCR; TCRdb holds only in-frame clones, not every one. Of about 190,000 clones listed, 75% to 90% are singletons. Sequenced sample: PBMCs. Receptor source: a boy aged 10-17 years in good health and CMV-seronegative. CDR3s include the opening cysteine and the closing phenylalanine or tryptophan. D genes are given only for firm matches. Clone size is given for some rows only: seen once, a few or many times, or a class if the clone is expanded.

size	D	length	V	J	CDR3	DNA
-	-	15	TRBV9	TRBJ2-1	CASSVAASSYNEQFF	TGTGCCAGCAGCGTAGCTGCGAGCTCCTACAATGAGCAGTTCTTC
-	TRBD1	16	TRBV11-3	TRBJ2-3	CASSRAPRQGTDTQYF	TGTGCCAGCAGCCGCGCCCCGCGACAGGGTACAGATACGCAGTATTTT
-	TRBD2	14	TRBV5-5	TRBJ2-7	CASSFISGRGEQYF	TGTGCCAGCAGCTTCATATCGGGGAGGGGCGAGCAGTACTTC
few	-	17	TRBV13	TRBJ1-5	CASSLGGTKPRVWPQHF	TGTGCCAGCAGCTTAGGTGGTACCAAGCCCAGGGTGTGGCCCCAGCATTTT
-	TRBD1	12	TRBV6-1	TRBJ1-1	CASSLTGFEAFF	TGTGCCAGCAGTCTGACAGGGTTTGAAGCTTTCTTT
-	TRBD2	16	TRBV18	TRBJ2-1	CASSPPSGVAYNEQFF	TGTGCCAGCTCACCACCGAGCGGGGTAGCCTACAATGAGCAGTTCTTC
-	TRBD2	14	TRBV11-2	TRBJ2-7	CASSLGREYYEQYF	TGTGCCAGCAGCTTAGGGCGGGAGTACTACGAGCAGTACTTC
-	-	11	TRBV29-1	TRBJ2-2	CSVEQTGELFF	TGCAGCGTTGAACAAACCGGGGAGCTGTTTTTT
-	-	13	TRBV18	TRBJ2-5	CASSPRQQETQYF	TGTGCCAGCTCACCACGGCAGCAAGAGACCCAGTACTTC
once	TRBD2	16	TRBV7-7	TRBJ2-2	CASSSRAGAVAGELFF	TGTGCTAGCAGCTCAAGAGCGGGAGCGGTAGCCGGGGAGCTGTTTTTT
-	TRBD1	15	TRBV6-5	TRBJ1-2	CASSGNRGSHYGYTF	TGTGCCAGCAGTGGAAACAGGGGCTCCCACTATGGCTACACCTTC
few	-	14	TRBV11-2	TRBJ1-2	CASSSSRDFYGYTF	TGTGCCAGCAGCTCATCTCGGGACTTTTATGGCTACACCTTC
-	TRBD1	16	TRBV2	TRBJ2-5	CASSEQRTGYSETQYF	TGTGCCAGCAGTGAGCAGCGGACAGGGTACTCAGAGACCCAGTACTTC
-	TRBD1	14	TRBV6-6	TRBJ2-7	CASSQRDRTYEQYF	TGTGCCAGCAGTCAAAGGGACAGAACCTACGAGCAGTACTTC
-	TRBD1	13	TRBV5-6	TRBJ1-2	CASRKTGPYGYTF	TGTGCCAGCAGGAAGACAGGGCCCTATGGCTACACCTTC
-	TRBD1	13	TRBV6-5	TRBJ2-2	CASSGQAGGELFF	TGTGCCAGCTCGGGACAGGCGGGCGGGGAGCTGTTTTTT
once	TRBD2	13	TRBV18	TRBJ2-5	CASSPGGRETQYF	TGTGCCAGCTCCCCGGGAGGCAGGGAGACCCAGTACTTC
-	-	15	TRBV4-2	TRBJ1-5	CASSQDGATNQPQHF	TGTGCCAGCAGCCAAGATGGGGCAACTAATCAGCCCCAGCATTTT
-	-	13	TRBV7-2	TRBJ2-7	CASSLVETYEQYF	TGTGCCAGCAGCTTAGTAGAGACCTACGAGCAGTACTTC
-	TRBD1	14	TRBV6-5	TRBJ2-7	CASSPDRGPYEQYF	TGTGCCAGCAGCCCGGACAGGGGGCCCTACGAGCAGTACTTC
-	TRBD2	15	TRBV7-3	TRBJ2-1	CANSLAGGSYNEQFF	TGTGCCAACAGCTTAGCGGGAGGGTCCTACAATGAGCAGTTCTTC
-	TRBD1	14	TRBV2	TRBJ1-6	CASSVGTGVSPLHF	TGTGCCAGCAGTGTAGGGACAGGGGTTTCACCCCTCCACTTT
-	-	13	TRBV29-1	TRBJ1-1	CSAREGGNTEAFF	TGCAGCGCAAGGGAAGGAGGAAACACTGAAGCTTTCTTT
-	TRBD1	14	TRBV10-3	TRBJ2-7	CAISEDRGRYEQYF	TGTGCCATCAGTGAGGACAGGGGACGGTACGAGCAGTACTTC